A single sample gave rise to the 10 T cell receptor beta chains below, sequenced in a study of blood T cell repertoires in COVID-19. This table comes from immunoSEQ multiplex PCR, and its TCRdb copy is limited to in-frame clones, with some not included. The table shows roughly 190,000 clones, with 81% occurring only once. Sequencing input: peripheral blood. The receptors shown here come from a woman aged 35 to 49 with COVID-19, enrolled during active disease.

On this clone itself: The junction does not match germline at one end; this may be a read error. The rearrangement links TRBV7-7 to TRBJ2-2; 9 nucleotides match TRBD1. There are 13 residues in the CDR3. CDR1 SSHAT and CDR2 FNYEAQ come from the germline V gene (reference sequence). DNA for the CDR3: TGTGCTAGCAGCTGGGGACAGGGCGGCCAGCTGTTTTTT. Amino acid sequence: CASSWGQGGQLFF.

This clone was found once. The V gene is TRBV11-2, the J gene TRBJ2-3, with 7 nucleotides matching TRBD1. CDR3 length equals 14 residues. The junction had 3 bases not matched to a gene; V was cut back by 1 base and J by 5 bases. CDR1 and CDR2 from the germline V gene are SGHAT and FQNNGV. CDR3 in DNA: TGTGCCAGCAGCTTAGGGCAGGGGGTAGATACGCAGTATTTT. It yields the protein CASSLGQGVDTQYF.

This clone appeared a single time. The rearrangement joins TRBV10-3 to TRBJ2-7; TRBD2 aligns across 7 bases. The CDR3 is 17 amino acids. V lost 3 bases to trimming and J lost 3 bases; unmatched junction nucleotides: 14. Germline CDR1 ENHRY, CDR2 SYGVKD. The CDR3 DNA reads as TGTGCCATCAGTGATGTGAAGTGGGCTAGCGGATACTACGAGCAGTACGTC. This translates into CAISDVKWASGYYEQYV.

The CDR3 sequence is CASTSDWGGELFF. The CDR3 coding sequence is TGTGCCAGCACCTCGGACTGGGGCGGGGAGCTGTTTTTT. The chain combines TRBV9 with TRBJ2-2, with a weak D call TRBD2 (5 bases). This CDR3 has 13 amino acids. In germline, CDR1 is SGDLS, CDR2 YYNGEE. Between the trimmed V and J ends, which lost 6 bases and 7 bases, there was a span of 13 bases.

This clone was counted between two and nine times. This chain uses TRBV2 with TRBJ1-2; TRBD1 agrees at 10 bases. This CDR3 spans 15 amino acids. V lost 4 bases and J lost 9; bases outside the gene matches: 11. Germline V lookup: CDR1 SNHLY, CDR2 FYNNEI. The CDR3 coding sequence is TGTGCCAGCAGTGGAAGGGGACAGGGGCGCTTAAGCTACACCTTC. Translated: CASSGRGQGRLSYTF.

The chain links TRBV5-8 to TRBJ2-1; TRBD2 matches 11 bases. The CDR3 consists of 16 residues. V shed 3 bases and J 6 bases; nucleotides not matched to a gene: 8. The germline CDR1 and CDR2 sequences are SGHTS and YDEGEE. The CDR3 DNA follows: TGTGCCAGCAGCTCGCCGGGACTAGCGGTCTCCAATGAGCAGTTCTTC. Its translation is CASSSPGLAVSNEQFF.

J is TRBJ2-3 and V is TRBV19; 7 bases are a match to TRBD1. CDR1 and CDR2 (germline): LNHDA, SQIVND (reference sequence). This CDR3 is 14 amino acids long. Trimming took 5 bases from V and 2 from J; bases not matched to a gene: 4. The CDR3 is CASSVGTATDTQYF. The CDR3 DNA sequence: TGTGCCAGTAGTGTCGGGACAGCCACAGATACGCAGTATTTT.

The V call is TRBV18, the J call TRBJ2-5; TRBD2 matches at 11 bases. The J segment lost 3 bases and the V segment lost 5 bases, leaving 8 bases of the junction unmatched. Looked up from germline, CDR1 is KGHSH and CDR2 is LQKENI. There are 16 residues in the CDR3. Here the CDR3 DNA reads TGTGCCAGCTCAAACCCGGGACTAGCGGTCAAAGAGACCCAGTACTTC. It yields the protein CASSNPGLAVKETQYF.

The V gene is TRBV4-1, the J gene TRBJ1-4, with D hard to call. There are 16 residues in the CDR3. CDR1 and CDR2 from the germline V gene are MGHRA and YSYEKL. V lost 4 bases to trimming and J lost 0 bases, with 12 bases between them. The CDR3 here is CASSRPFGATNEKLFF. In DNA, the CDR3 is TGCGCCAGCAGCCGCCCCTTCGGGGCAACTAATGAAAAACTGTTTTTT.

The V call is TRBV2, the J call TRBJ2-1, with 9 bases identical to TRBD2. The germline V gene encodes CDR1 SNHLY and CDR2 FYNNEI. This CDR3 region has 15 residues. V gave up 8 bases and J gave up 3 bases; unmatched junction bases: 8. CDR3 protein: CASSDAGGFYNEQFF. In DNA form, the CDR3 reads TGTGCCAGCTCAGATGCGGGAGGGTTCTACAATGAGCAGTTCTTC.